This TCR beta chain originates from a study of identical twins. This clonotype came up many times. Antigen unknown. The CDR3 length is 13 residues. Trimming removed 5 bases from V and 0 bases from J, with 6 bases in between. General study findings and limits: Invariant MAIT and iNKT cells could partly confound zero-insertion analyses.

TCRdb re-derived calls from the 5' RACE reads in MiXCR, one entry per CDR3 protein. The sample carries 140,000 to 150,000 distinct CDR3 sequences, 3% to 4% recorded once. The sample consisted of memory T cells sorted from blood. This sequence joins TRBV12-3 or TRBV12-4 and TRBJ2-3; no firm D call. This TCR derives from a man aged 18 to 29 in good health. The DNA for the CDR3 is TGTGCCAGCAGTCCGGACAGCACAGATACGCAGTATTTT. It specifies CASSPDSTDTQYF.